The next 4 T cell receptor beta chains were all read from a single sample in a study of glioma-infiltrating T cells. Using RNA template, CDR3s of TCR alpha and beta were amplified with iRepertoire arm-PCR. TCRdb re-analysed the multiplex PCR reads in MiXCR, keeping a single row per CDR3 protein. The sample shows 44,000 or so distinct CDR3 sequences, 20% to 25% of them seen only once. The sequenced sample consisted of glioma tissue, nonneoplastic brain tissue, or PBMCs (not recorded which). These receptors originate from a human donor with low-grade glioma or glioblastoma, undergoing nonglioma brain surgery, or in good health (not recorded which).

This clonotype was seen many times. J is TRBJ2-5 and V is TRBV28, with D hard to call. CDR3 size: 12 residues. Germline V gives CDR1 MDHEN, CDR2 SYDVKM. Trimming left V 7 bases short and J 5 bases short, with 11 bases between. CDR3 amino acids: CASKDPGETQYF. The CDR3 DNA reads TGTGCCAGCAAAGATCCGGGCGAGACCCAGTACTTC. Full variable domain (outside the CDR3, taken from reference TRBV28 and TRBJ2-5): DVKVTQSSRYLVKRTGEKVFLECVQDMDHENMFWYRQDPGLGLRLIYFSYDVKMKEKGDIPEGYSVSREKKERFSLILESASTNQTSMYLCASKDPGETQYFGPGTRLLVL.

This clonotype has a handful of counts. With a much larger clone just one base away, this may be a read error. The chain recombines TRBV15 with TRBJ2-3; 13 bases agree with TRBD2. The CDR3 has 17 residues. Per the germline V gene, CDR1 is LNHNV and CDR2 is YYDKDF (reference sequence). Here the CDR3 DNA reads TGTGCCGCCAGCGGGTTCGGACTAGCGGGGGATGCAGATACGCAGTATTTT. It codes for CAASGFGLAGDADTQYF.

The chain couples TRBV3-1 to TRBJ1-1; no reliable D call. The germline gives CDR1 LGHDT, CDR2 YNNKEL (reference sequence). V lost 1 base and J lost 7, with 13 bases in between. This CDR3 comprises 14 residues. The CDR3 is CASSQAPKSIEAFF. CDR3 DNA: TGTGCCAGCAGCCAAGCCCCTAAAAGCATTGAAGCTTTCTTT.

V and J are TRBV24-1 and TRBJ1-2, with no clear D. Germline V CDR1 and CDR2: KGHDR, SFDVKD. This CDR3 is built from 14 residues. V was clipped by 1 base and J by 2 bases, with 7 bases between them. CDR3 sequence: CATSDFDKNYGYTF. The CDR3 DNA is TGTGCCACCAGTGATTTTGACAAAAACTATGGCTACACCTTC.